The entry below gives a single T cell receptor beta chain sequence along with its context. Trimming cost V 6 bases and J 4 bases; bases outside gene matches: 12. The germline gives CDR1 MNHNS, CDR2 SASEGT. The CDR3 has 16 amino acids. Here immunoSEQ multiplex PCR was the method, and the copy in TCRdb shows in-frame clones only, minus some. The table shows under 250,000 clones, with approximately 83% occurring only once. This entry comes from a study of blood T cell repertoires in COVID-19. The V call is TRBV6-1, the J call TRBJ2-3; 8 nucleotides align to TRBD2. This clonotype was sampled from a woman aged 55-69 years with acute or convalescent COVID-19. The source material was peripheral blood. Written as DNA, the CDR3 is TGTGCCAGCAGAGAACCCGGGGGGGCGGGCGCAGATACGCAGTATTTT. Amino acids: CASREPGGAGADTQYF.